One and the same sample provided the 13 T cell receptor beta chains below, sequenced in a study of T-cell reconstitution after alpha-beta-depleted transplantation in children. Preparing the TCRbeta library involved the use of unique molecular identifiers. TCRdb reprocessed the PCR reads via MiXCR and lists one record per CDR3 protein. The sample contains fewer than 550,000 distinct CDR3 sequences, over 10% of which appear only once. This sample comprised PBMCs, mostly from graft donor cells, obtained 180 days after TCRalphabeta/CD19-depleted stem cell transplant. These receptors all come from a female patient between 2 and 10 years old who had a stem cell transplant for aplastic anemia, so the T cells may come from the graft donor.

This clonotype has a handful of counts. The rearrangement uses TRBV5-1 and TRBJ2-7, with 11 positions matching TRBD2. The CDR3 extends over 15 amino acids. Per the germline V gene, CDR1 is SGHRS and CDR2 is YFSETQ. V lost 5 bases to trimming and J lost 7 bases; unmatched junction nucleotides: 11. The CDR3 spells CASSSPGTSGLEQYF. The CDR3 DNA follows: TGCGCCAGCAGTTCCCCCGGGACTAGCGGTTTGGAGCAGTACTTC. The variable domain in full, with the rest retrieved from reference TRBV5-1 and TRBJ2-7, is KAGVTQTPRYLIKTRGQQVTLSCSPISGHRSVSWYQQTPGQGLQFLFEYFSETQRNKGNFPGRFSGRQFSNSRSEMNVSTLELGDSALYLCASSSPGTSGLEQYFGPGTRLTVT.

This clonotype appeared a single time. The V and J genes are TRBV29-1 and TRBJ1-2; TRBD1 agrees at 7 bases. V lost 5 bases, J lost 8 bases, and 17 bases stayed unmatched. Germline values: CDR1 SQVTM, CDR2 ANQGSEA. CDR3 length: 15 residues. The CDR3 region has the DNA TGCAGCGTTTTCCCCTCCTTTGCAGGGGGAGGAGGCTACACCTTC. It is translated as CSVFPSFAGGGGYTF. The variable domain in full, with the rest retrieved from reference TRBV29-1 and TRBJ1-2, is SAVISQKPSRDICQRGTSLTIQCQVDSQVTMMFWYRQQPGQSLTLIATANQGSEATYESGFVIDKFPISRPNLTFSTLTVSNMSPEDSSIYLCSVFPSFAGGGGYTFGSGTRLTVV.

This clonotype has more than one count but fewer than ten. CDR3 in DNA: TGTGCCAGCAGGATACGGGGTGAGCAGTTCTTC. Translated: CASRIRGEQFF. The chain links TRBV5-5 to TRBJ2-1, with D possibly TRBD2 on 5 matching bases. Germline V CDR1 and CDR2: SGHKS, YYEKEE (reference sequence). The CDR3 length is 11 residues. V shed 5 bases and J shed 9 bases, with 9 bases lying between them. Full variable domain (missing parts from reference TRBV5-5 and TRBJ2-1): DAGVTQSPTHLIKTRGQQVTLRCSPISGHKSVSWYQQVLGQGPQFIFQYYEKEERGRGNFPDRFSARQFPNYSSELNVNALLLGDSALYLCASRIRGEQFFGPGTRLTVL.

This clonotype was picked up many times. The chain employs TRBV6-2 or TRBV6-3 and TRBJ2-5, with TRBD1 matching over 8 bases. The CDR3 sequence is 14 residues long. From germline, CDR1 is MNHEY and CDR2 SVGEGT. V lost 6 bases and J lost 4; bases outside the gene matches: 7. CDR3 amino acids: CASRPTGEGETQYF. The CDR3 nucleotides are TGTGCCAGCAGACCGACAGGGGAAGGAGAGACCCAGTACTTC.

The gene calls are TRBV19 and TRBJ1-2; weak D call: TRBD1 (5 bases). The CDR3 has 18 amino acids. The ends were cut back, 3 bases at V and 7 bases at J, with 27 bases in the middle. The germline CDR1 and CDR2 sequences are LNHDA and SQIVND (reference sequence). DNA for the CDR3: TGTGCCAGTAGTATTCTCAGGTGGAGGGGAATGATGAATTTTGGCTACACCTTC. Protein sequence: CASSILRWRGMMNFGYTF.

This clonotype has a handful of counts. The V and J genes are TRBV4-3 and TRBJ1-5, with 7 bases aligning to TRBD1. The CDR3 is made up of 17 amino acids. Looked up from germline, CDR1 is LGHNA and CDR2 is YSLEER. V dropped 2 bases and J dropped 2; count of bases not matched to a gene: 9. The DNA for the CDR3 is TGCGCCAGCAGCCAAACTCACTGGGACAGTTGCAATCAGCCCCAGCATTTT. Its protein product is CASSQTHWDSCNQPQHF.

This clonotype was observed a handful of times. The chain employs TRBV11-2 and TRBJ2-7; TRBD2 is a possible D gene (5 bases). Germline-derived CDR1 and CDR2 are SGHAT and FQNNGV. Trimming cost V 1 base and J 3 bases, with 13 bases left between them. The CDR3 has 15 amino acids. The DNA for the CDR3 is TGTGCCAGCAGCTTAGGGAGAGCGGCCGGCTACGAGCAGTACTTC. This gives the protein CASSLGRAAGYEQYF.

This clonotype was observed at least ten times. The genes are TRBV5-5 and TRBJ1-4; TRBD1 aligns across 9 bases. The length of the CDR3 is 16 residues. Germline trimming cut 2 bases from V and 8 bases from J; bases unmatched to any gene: 10. Germline loops: CDR1 SGHKS, CDR2 YYEKEE (reference sequence). CDR3 DNA sequence: TGTGCCAGCAGCTTCCGGGACAGGGCAGGTGGCGAAAAACTGTTTTTT. This codes for CASSFRDRAGGEKLFF.

Ten or more counts support this clonotype. The J gene is TRBJ2-7, the V gene TRBV6-1; 10 positions match TRBD1. The CDR3 sequence is 14 residues long. V lost 7 bases to trimming and J lost 3 bases; unmatched junction nucleotides: 6. In germline, CDR1 is MNHNS, CDR2 SASEGT. The CDR3 region is CASTTWDRGYEQYF. CDR3 bases: TGTGCCAGCACGACCTGGGACAGGGGCTACGAGCAGTACTTC.

CDR3 bases: TGTGCCAGCAGCCGCCCTAGACTAGCGGGAGAAGGAAAGACCCAGTACTTC. Translation gives CASSRPRLAGEGKTQYF. This chain connects TRBV28 to TRBJ2-5; 12 bases map to TRBD2. CDR3 size: 17 residues. In germline, CDR1 is MDHEN, CDR2 SYDVKM. Trimming cost V 6 bases and J 6 bases; bases outside gene matches: 14.

CDR3 amino acids: CSVQTRSSYNEQFF. In nucleotides, the CDR3 is TGCAGTGTTCAGACGAGAAGCTCCTACAATGAGCAGTTCTTC. The chain couples TRBV20-1 to TRBJ2-1; D is unresolved. Deletions cut 7 bases from V and 0 bases from J, with 13 bases between. Per the germline V gene, CDR1 is DFQATT and CDR2 is SNEGSKA (reference sequence). The length of the CDR3 is 14 residues.

This clonotype was recorded a few times. The chain employs TRBV20-1 and TRBJ2-4, with 7 nucleotides matching TRBD2. The CDR3 is 16 amino acids. The junction had 11 bases not matched to a gene; V was cut back by 5 bases and J by 1 base. Germline V CDR1 and CDR2: DFQATT, SNEGSKA (reference sequence). Written as DNA, the CDR3 is TGCAGTGCTTGGGCCGGGACTAAGGGGGCCAAAAACATTCAGTACTTC. Translating gives CSAWAGTKGAKNIQYF.

The chain joins TRBV5-1 to TRBJ2-7; 8 nucleotides line up with TRBD1. The V gene's germline CDR1 is SGHRS and CDR2 YFSETQ. This CDR3 has 12 residues. J gave up 6 bases and V 3 bases, and 2 bases lay outside the gene matches. The CDR3 spells CASSSQGGEQYV. CDR3 bases: TGCGCCAGCAGCTCACAGGGGGGCGAGCAGTACGTC.